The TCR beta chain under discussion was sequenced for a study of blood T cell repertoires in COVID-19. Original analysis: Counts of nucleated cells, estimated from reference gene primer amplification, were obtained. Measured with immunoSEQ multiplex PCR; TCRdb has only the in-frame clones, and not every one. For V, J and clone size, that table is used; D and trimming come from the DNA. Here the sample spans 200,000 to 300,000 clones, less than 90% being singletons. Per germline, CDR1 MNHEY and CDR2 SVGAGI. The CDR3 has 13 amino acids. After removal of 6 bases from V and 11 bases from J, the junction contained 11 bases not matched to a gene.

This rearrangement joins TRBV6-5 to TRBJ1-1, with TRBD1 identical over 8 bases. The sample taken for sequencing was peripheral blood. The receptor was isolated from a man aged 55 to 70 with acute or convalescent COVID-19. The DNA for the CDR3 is TGTGCCAGCAGCGTTACAGGGGGGTTTACGGCTTTCTTT. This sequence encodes CASSVTGGFTAFF.